This T cell receptor (beta chain) was observed in a study of cytomegalovirus exposure and HLA in healthy donors. PCR involved 60 Vbeta and 13 Jbeta primers. The assay was immunoSEQ multiplex PCR, and TCRdb's table has in-frame clones only and misses some. This repertoire shows about 130,000 clones, 75% to 90% found once; its top ten account for about 9.2%. The germline V gene encodes CDR1 SGDLS and CDR2 YYNGEE. With 4 bases removed from V and 8 bases from J, the gap between germline ends came to 12 bases. The CDR3 has 12 amino acids. Remarks on this clone: What it recognizes is unknown.

General observations from the study: DRB1 showed the most TCR associations and HLA-C the fewest in a later analysis, as rates varied by HLA locus. Overall, around 160 TCR beta chains were annotated as cytomegalovirus-associated.

This chain links TRBV9 with TRBJ1-2; tentatively, D is TRBD1 (6 bases). This sequence was found in a man under 40 in good health and CMV-seropositive. The sequenced sample was PBMCs. In DNA form, the CDR3 reads TGTGCCAGCAGCCAGGGGCTGCGGGGCTACACCTTC. It is translated as CASSQGLRGYTF.